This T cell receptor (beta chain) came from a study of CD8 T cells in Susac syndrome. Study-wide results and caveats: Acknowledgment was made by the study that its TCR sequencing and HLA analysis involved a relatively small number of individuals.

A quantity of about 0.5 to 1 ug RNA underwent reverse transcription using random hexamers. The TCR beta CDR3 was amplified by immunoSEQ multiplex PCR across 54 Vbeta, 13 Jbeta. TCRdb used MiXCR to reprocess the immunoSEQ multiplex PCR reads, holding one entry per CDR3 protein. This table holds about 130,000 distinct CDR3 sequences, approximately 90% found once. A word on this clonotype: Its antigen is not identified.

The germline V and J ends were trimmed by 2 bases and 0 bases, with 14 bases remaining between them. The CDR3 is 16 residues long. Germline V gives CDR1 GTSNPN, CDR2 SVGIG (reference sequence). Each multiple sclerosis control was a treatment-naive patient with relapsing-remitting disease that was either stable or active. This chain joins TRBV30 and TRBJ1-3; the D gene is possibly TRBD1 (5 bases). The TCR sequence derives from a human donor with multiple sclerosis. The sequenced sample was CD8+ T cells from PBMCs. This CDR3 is CAWSKGLRLSGNTIYF. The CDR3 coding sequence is TGTGCCTGGAGTAAGGGGCTCCGACTCTCTGGAAACACCATATATTTT.